This TCR beta chain was identified during a study of human T cells and chemical hapten exposure. TCRdb independently ran MiXCR on the RACE reads; one entry per CDR3 protein. This sample has roughly 96,000 distinct CDR3 sequences, with roughly a tenth found just once. At least ten counts were recorded for this clonotype. The time point denotes: patch test 2, 6 weeks after DPC sensitization. Treatment described: therapeutic diphenylcyclopropenone sensitization with weekly scalp DPC. This CDR3 spans 15 amino acids. CDR1 and CDR2 (germline): SGHDT, YYEEEE. Between the trimmed V and J ends, which lost 4 bases and 2 bases, there was a span of 15 bases.

The V gene is TRBV5-6, the J gene TRBJ1-1; no firm D call. Sequencing used whole blood, obtained in connection with sensitization to the hapten diphenylcyclopropenone (DPC). The TCR was taken from a woman between 40 and 50 years old with alopecia areata. Some clones in this sample may be carry-over from other donors' samples. CDR3 sequence: CASSQKGVPNTEAFF. As DNA, the CDR3 is TGTGCCAGCAGCCAGAAGGGAGTGCCCAACACTGAAGCTTTCTTT.